This T cell receptor beta chain was captured in a study of blood T cells in healthy people across ages. Through a sample-barcoded 5' primer and a J-beta primer mix, a second PCR was run for roughly 6 to 12 cycles. TCRdb re-called the 5' RACE reads through MiXCR, storing one row per CDR3 protein. The sample includes about 970,000 distinct CDR3 sequences, roughly 51% seen only once; the top ten take 20% to 25%. Trimming took 4 bases from V and 3 from J, leaving 10 bases between them. Germline CDR1 is DFQATT and CDR2 is SNEGSKA (reference sequence). The CDR3 totals 12 residues. The table lists this clonotype with many counts.

The rearrangement joins TRBV20-1 to TRBJ2-7; no firm D call. Input material: blood. This clonotype was obtained from a woman aged 55-75 years in good health. CDR3 bases: TGCAGTGCTATGGTAGGCCTCTACGAGCAGTACTTC. Protein sequence: CSAMVGLYEQYF.